This T cell receptor (beta chain) was captured by sequencing in a study of T cell responses to AZD1222 COVID-19 vaccine. Profiling relied on immunoSEQ multiplex PCR, and the TCRdb table lists in-frame clones only, not all of them. The repertoire holds around 15,000 clones, with about 84% as singletons. This receptor was obtained from an adult who received the AZD1222 COVID-19 vaccine. Here the sequenced sample was peripheral blood, taken 28 days after the second AZD1222 dose.

As DNA, the CDR3 is TGCGCCAGCACCGAGAGGACTAGCGGGGGGCGGCCCACCGGGGAGCTGTTTTTT. Translated, it gives CASTERTSGGRPTGELFF. The rearrangement links TRBV5-1 to TRBJ2-2; TRBD2 matches at 14 bases. The CDR3 sequence is 18 residues long. Germline lookup yields CDR1 SGHRS and CDR2 YFSETQ. Trimming cost V 6 bases and J 4 bases; bases outside gene matches: 11.